A selection of T cell receptor beta chains follows, all from one sample in a study of T cell repertoires in cytomegalovirus infection. TCRdb recomputed calls from the reads with MiXCR, one row per CDR3 protein. In the table there are about 680,000 distinct CDR3 sequences, 20% to 30% of which are singletons. The sequenced sample consisted of CD8+ T cells from PBMCs. These receptors all come from a human donor in good health (CMV status not recorded). Some clones in this sample may be carry-over from other donors' samples. Each CDR3 is given with its conserved first and last residue. D genes are given only for firm matches. For some rows the clone size is stated as once, few or many, or as a class when expanded; others skip it.

D gene	V gene	clone size	CDR3 length	J gene	CDR3 DNA	CDR3 protein
.	TRBV12-3/TRBV12-4	many	12	TRBJ2-7	TGTGCCAGCAGCCAGATCCACTACGAGCAGTACTTC	CASSQIHYEQYF
.	TRBV11-2	many	13	TRBJ1-1	TGTGCCAGCAGCTTAGGGGGTAAGACTGAAGCTTTCTTT	CASSLGGKTEAFF
.	TRBV4-2	many	15	TRBJ1-1	TGTGCCAGCAGCCAAGATTGGGGGGGGGACACTGAAGCTTTCTTT	CASSQDWGGDTEAFF
TRBD1	TRBV24-1	few	21	TRBJ2-2	TGTGCCACCCGACTAAACCGGACACGGGACAGGTTACGAACCCCCGCCGGGGAGCTGTTTTTT	CATRLNRTRDRLRTPAGELFF
.	TRBV25-1	few	13	TRBJ1-2	TGTGCCAGCAGTGAGGGAAATAACTATGGCTACACCTTC	CASSEGNNYGYTF
.	TRBV29-1	few	18	TRBJ2-2	TGCAGCGTTCTTGGGCTGAGCGGACAGTCCCTGGGCACCGGGGAGCTGTTTTTT	CSVLGLSGQSLGTGELFF
.	TRBV20-1	few	11	TRBJ2-4	TGCAGTGCTAGAGAAACAGACATTCAGTACTTC	CSARETDIQYF
TRBD1	TRBV5-1	few	15	TRBJ2-1	TGCGCCAGCACCCGGACAGGGGTTGATGGGAATGAGCAGTTCTTC	CASTRTGVDGNEQFF
TRBD1	TRBV6-2/TRBV6-3	.	13	TRBJ1-2	TGTGCCAGCAGTACGACAGGGCTCTATGGCTACACCTTC	CASSTTGLYGYTF
.	TRBV7-3	.	15	TRBJ2-2	TGTGCCAGCAGCTTAGGACACACGAACACCGAGGAGCTGTTTTTT	CASSLGHTNTEELFF
TRBD1	TRBV28	few	17	TRBJ1-5	TGTGCCAGCAGTTTAGCAAAGGACAGGGTCGGCAATCAGCCCCAGCATTTT	CASSLAKDRVGNQPQHF
TRBD1	TRBV29-1	.	14	TRBJ2-7	TGCAGCGTTGTACTTGGGACAGGGTTTTACGAGCAGTACTTC	CSVVLGTGFYEQYF
.	TRBV6-1	many	20	TRBJ2-6	TGTGCCAGCAGTGAAGCTCCGACGGACCTTCGCTGGTCTGGGGCCAACGTCCTGACTTTC	CASSEAPTDLRWSGANVLTF
.	TRBV7-9	.	12	TRBJ2-7	TGTGCCAGCAACCCGTGGGGTTACGAGCAGTACTTC	CASNPWGYEQYF
TRBD1	TRBV14	.	12	TRBJ2-1	TGTACCAGCAGCCGGGGGCGGACAGGGCCTTTCTTC	CTSSRGRTGPFF
TRBD1	TRBV29-1	many	15	TRBJ1-1	TGCAGCGTTTTAACCCGACAGGGGGAGAACACTGAAGCTTTCTTT	CSVLTRQGENTEAFF
TRBD2	TRBV29-1	.	15	TRBJ2-3	TGCAGCGTGGCGGGGGGTGGCAGGGGCTCAGATACGCAGTATTTT	CSVAGGGRGSDTQYF
TRBD1	TRBV7-2	.	15	TRBJ2-5	TGTGCCAGCAGCTTCCGGGACAGGGGAGAAGAGACCCAGTACTTC	CASSFRDRGEETQYF
TRBD2	TRBV10-3	few	15	TRBJ2-3	TGTGCCAACTCCCAGCGGGGGGGCCAGGGAGATACGCAGTATTTT	CANSQRGGQGDTQYF
.	TRBV5-1	.	18	TRBJ2-6	TGCGCCAGCAGCTGGCGTGGTCTTCCCAGCTCTGGGGCCAACGTCCTGACTTTC	CASSWRGLPSSGANVLTF
.	TRBV11-2	.	14	TRBJ2-1	TGTGCCAGCAGCTTACGCCAGGGGAGCAATGAGCAGTTCTTC	CASSLRQGSNEQFF
.	TRBV4-3	many	13	TRBJ1-1	TGCGCCATTACAGGAACAGCGCACTCTGAAGCTTTCTTT	CAITGTAHSEAFF
.	TRBV12-3/TRBV12-4	.	15	TRBJ1-5	TGTGCCAACAGTACCGGGAGGGGGGCCACTCAGCCCCAGCATTTT	CANSTGRGATQPQHF
TRBD1	TRBV4-1	.	15	TRBJ2-7	TGCGCCAGCAGCGACCGGACAGGGGACGCCTACGAGCAGTACTTC	CASSDRTGDAYEQYF
TRBD2	TRBV28	many	13	TRBJ2-2	TGTGCCAGCAGTCCTGGACTAGCCGGGGAGCTGTTTTTT	CASSPGLAGELFF
.	TRBV6-2/TRBV6-3	few	15	TRBJ1-5	TGTGCCAGCAGTTACAGTACAGGGACCAATCAGCCCCAGCATTTT	CASSYSTGTNQPQHF
TRBD1	TRBV29-1	few	15	TRBJ2-3	TGCAGCGTTGAAGGGGACAGGGGGCTCACAGATACGCAGTATTTT	CSVEGDRGLTDTQYF
.	TRBV6-1	many	17	TRBJ2-1	TGTGCCAGCAGTCCCCGGGACTTATGGAGCTCCTACAATGAGCAGTTCTTC	CASSPRDLWSSYNEQFF
.	TRBV15	.	13	TRBJ2-7	TGTGCCACCAGACGGGCAGTCTCCTACGAGCAGTACTTC	CATRRAVSYEQYF
.	TRBV6-6	.	13	TRBJ2-5	TGTGCCAGCAGTATTCGGACAGTCAGAGACCAGTACTTC	CASSIRTVRDQYF
.	TRBV6-5	.	14	TRBJ2-1	TGTGCCAGCAGTTACTCCCCCCAGGGAATTGAGCAGTTCTTC	CASSYSPQGIEQFF
.	TRBV5-4	few	15	TRBJ2-1	TGTGCCAGCAGCCCTCAGTTCGGAGCCTACAATGAGCAGTTCTTC	CASSPQFGAYNEQFF
.	TRBV7-6	.	13	TRBJ1-2	TGTGCCAGCAGCTCCCTGGGCCCCTGGGGCTACACCTTC	CASSSLGPWGYTF
.	TRBV6-6	few	17	TRBJ1-5	TGTGCCAGCAGTTTTGGGGGGGGCCGATATAGCAATCAGCCCCAGCATTTT	CASSFGGGRYSNQPQHF
.	TRBV7-3	many	16	TRBJ2-1	TGTGCCAGCAGCTTAACCCGCGGGGCCTCCTACAATGAGCAGTTCTTC	CASSLTRGASYNEQFF
.	TRBV12-3/TRBV12-4	many	13	TRBJ2-1	TGTGCCAGCAGCCCGGGCATGCAGAATGAGCAGTTCTTC	CASSPGMQNEQFF
TRBD2	TRBV28	few	14	TRBJ2-3	TGTGCCAGCAGGGATAGCGGGGGAACAGATACGCAGTATTTT	CASRDSGGTDTQYF
.	TRBV5-1	few	18	TRBJ2-3	TGCGCCAGCAGCCGCGAAATAGCGGAAATTCCTAGCACAGATACGCAGTATTTT	CASSREIAEIPSTDTQYF
TRBD2	TRBV2	.	16	TRBJ2-1	TGTGCCAGCAGGTGGGTGCGGGGGTTCGTCTACAATGAGCAGTTCTTC	CASRWVRGFVYNEQFF
.	TRBV20-1	.	13	TRBJ2-3	TGCAGTGAGAGACAGGTTAACACAGATACGCAGTATTTT	CSERQVNTDTQYF
TRBD1	TRBV28	.	18	TRBJ2-2	TGTGCCAGCAGTTTGTTTTCGACGACAGGGAGTGACACCGGGGAGCTGTTTTTT	CASSLFSTTGSDTGELFF
.	TRBV5-6	.	14	TRBJ1-2	TGTGCCAGCAGCTTGCCGAGGGGATCCTATGGCTACACCTTC	CASSLPRGSYGYTF
TRBD2	TRBV7-6	many	18	TRBJ2-2	TGTGCCAGCAGCTTCCGAGACGAGCGGGGGCCTTCCACCGGGGAGCTGTTTTTT	CASSFRDERGPSTGELFF
.	TRBV28	few	13	TRBJ1-6	TGTGCCAGCAGTTTAAATGAGAATTCACCCCTCCACTTT	CASSLNENSPLHF
.	TRBV7-9	.	16	TRBJ2-6	TGTGCCAGCAGCCTAAAACAGAGCTCTGGGGCCAACGTCCTGACTTTC	CASSLKQSSGANVLTF
.	TRBV6-6	.	18	TRBJ1-6	TGTGCCAGCAGCCCCCTAGGGCAGAGAAGCTCCTATAATTCACCCCTCCACTTT	CASSPLGQRSSYNSPLHF
TRBD1	TRBV5-4	.	16	TRBJ1-2	TGTGCCAGCAGCTTGGAGTTAGGACAGGGAGTCGGAGGCTACACCTTC	CASSLELGQGVGGYTF
TRBD2	TRBV24-1	few	16	TRBJ2-1	TGTGCCACCAGTGAAGGACTAGCGGGGCCCTACAATGAGCAGTTCTTC	CATSEGLAGPYNEQFF
.	TRBV6-6	few	16	TRBJ2-1	TGTGCCAGCAAGGGGGGGAGGGACGGCATAAGAAATGAGCAGTTCTTC	CASKGGRDGIRNEQFF
TRBD1	TRBV6-5	few	15	TRBJ1-5	TGTGCCAGCATCGAAACACAGGGGAGCAATCAGCCCCAGCATTTT	CASIETQGSNQPQHF
.	TRBV10-3	.	15	TRBJ2-5	TGTGCCATCAGTGAGTCGGAGGGGGGGCCCATGCCACAGTACTTC	CAISESEGGPMPQYF
TRBD1	TRBV6-6	many	16	TRBJ1-2	TGTGCCAGCAGTTACTTCATTGACGGGACAGTCTATGGCTACACCTTC	CASSYFIDGTVYGYTF
.	TRBV19	few	16	TRBJ1-2	TGTGCCAGTAGTCCTCTGTGGACAGACCCAAACTATGGCTACACCTTC	CASSPLWTDPNYGYTF
.	TRBV12-3/TRBV12-4	few	13	TRBJ2-5	TGTGCCAGCCTGTTCTCGGGCCAAGAGACCCAGTACTTC	CASLFSGQETQYF
.	TRBV12-3/TRBV12-4	many	15	TRBJ2-7	TGTGCCAGCAGTTTTCGCAACGGGGGAGTATACGAGCAGTACTTC	CASSFRNGGVYEQYF
TRBD2	TRBV7-6	many	17	TRBJ2-2	TGTGCCAGCAGCAAGAAGCGGGGGGTCCTGAACACCGGGGAGCTGTTTTTT	CASSKKRGVLNTGELFF
.	TRBV6-5	.	16	TRBJ2-2	TGTGCCAGCAGTACAGGGAGGGGGGGACGCACCGGGGAGCTGTTTTTT	CASSTGRGGRTGELFF
.	TRBV7-6	few	13	TRBJ2-1	TGTGCCAGCAGCTTCCTGAGGGCCGACCAGCAGTTCTTC	CASSFLRADQQFF